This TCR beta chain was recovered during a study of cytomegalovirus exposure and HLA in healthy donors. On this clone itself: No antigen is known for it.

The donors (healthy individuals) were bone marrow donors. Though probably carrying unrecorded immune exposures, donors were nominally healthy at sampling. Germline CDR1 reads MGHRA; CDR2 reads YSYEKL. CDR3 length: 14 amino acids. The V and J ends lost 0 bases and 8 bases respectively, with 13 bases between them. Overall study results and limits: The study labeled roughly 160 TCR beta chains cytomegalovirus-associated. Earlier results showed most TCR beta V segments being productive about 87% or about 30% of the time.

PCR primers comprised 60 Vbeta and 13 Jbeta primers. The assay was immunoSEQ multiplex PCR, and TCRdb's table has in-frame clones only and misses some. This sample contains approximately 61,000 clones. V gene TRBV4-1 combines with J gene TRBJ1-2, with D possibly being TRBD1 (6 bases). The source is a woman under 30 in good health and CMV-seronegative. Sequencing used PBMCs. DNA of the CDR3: TGCGCCAGCAGCCAAGAACAGGGCCATTCAGGCTACACCTTC. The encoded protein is CASSQEQGHSGYTF.